This T cell receptor (beta chain) was captured in a study of OX40 agonist ivuxolimab in advanced cancers. For the study at large: The treatment was a fully human IgG2 OX40 agonist, ivuxolimab.

Data came from immunoSEQ multiplex PCR; TCRdb stores just in-frame clones and leaves some out. The sample holds under 100,000 clones, 70% to 90% seen once. There are a few counts of this clone. The source of this sequence is an adult with an advanced solid tumor such as melanoma, head and neck, liver or kidney cancer. This specimen consisted of CD4+ or CD8+ T cells sorted from blood, obtained in a trial of the OX40 agonist ivuxolimab.

CDR3 amino acids: CASSPEGPTNTEAFF. The CDR3 DNA reads TGCGCCAGCAGCCCGGAGGGACCCACGAACACTGAAGCTTTCTTT. The V and J genes are TRBV4-1 and TRBJ1-1, with a weak D call TRBD1 (5 bases). Per the germline V gene, CDR1 is MGHRA and CDR2 is YSYEKL. The CDR3 length is 15 residues. Trimming left V 4 bases short and J 1 base short, with 13 bases between.